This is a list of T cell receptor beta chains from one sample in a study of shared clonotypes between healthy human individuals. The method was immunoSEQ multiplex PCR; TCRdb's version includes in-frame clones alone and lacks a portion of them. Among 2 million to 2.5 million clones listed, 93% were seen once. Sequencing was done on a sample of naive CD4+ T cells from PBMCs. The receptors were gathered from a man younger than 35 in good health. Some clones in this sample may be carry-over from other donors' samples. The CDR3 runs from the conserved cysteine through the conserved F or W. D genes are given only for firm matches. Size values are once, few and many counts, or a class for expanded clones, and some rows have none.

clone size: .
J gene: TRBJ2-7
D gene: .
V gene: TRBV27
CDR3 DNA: TGTGCCAGCAGTTTCCGGGACGGACTCCTCTACGAGCAGTACTTC
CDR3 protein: CASSFRDGLLYEQYF

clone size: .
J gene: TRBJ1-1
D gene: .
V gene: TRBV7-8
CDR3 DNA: TGTGCCAGCAGCTTCTCAGGTACAGGGCTAGCTTTCTTT
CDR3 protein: CASSFSGTGLAFF

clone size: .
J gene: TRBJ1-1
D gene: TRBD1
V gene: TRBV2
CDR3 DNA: TGTGCCAGCAGTGTACAGGGGCTGGGCACTGAAGCTTTCTTT
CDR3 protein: CASSVQGLGTEAFF

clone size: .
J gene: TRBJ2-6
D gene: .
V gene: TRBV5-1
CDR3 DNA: TGCGCCAGCAGCTTGGAGGGTGGTGGGGCCAACGTCCTGACTTTC
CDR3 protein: CASSLEGGGANVLTF

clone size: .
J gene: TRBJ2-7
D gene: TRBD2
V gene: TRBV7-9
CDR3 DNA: TGTGCCAGCAGCTTTAGCGGGAGTCGCGAGCAGTACTTC
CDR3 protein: CASSFSGSREQYF

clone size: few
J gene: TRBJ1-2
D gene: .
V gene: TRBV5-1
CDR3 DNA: TGCGCCAGCAGGATCGAAAGAGATGGCTACACCTTC
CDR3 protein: CASRIERDGYTF

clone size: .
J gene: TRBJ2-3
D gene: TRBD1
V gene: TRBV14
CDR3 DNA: TGTGCCAGCAGCAACCGACAGGGGGCTGGGGATACGCAGTATTTT
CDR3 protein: CASSNRQGAGDTQYF

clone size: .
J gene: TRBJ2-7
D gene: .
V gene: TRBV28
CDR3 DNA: TGTGCCAGCAGTTCCCAGGGCCATACCTACGAGCAGTACTTC
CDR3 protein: CASSSQGHTYEQYF

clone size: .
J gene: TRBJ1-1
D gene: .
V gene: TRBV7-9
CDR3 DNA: TGTGCCAGCAGCTCCCAGGGAGGAACTGAAGCTTTCTTT
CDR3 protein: CASSSQGGTEAFF

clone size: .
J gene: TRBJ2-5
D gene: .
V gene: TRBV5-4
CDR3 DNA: TGTGCCAGCAGCTTAGTTACGGGGAGGGAGACCCAGTACTTC
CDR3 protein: CASSLVTGRETQYF

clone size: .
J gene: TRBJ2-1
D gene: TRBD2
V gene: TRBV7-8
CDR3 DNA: TGTGCCAGCAGCTTAGTGGGGACTAGCGGGTCCTACAATGAGCAGTTCTTC
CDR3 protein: CASSLVGTSGSYNEQFF

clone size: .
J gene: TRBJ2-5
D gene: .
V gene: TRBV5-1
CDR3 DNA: TGCGCCAGCAAGGTAACAGGGTACCAAGAGACCCAGTACTTC
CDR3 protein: CASKVTGYQETQYF

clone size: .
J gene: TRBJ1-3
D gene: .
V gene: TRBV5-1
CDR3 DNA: TGCGCCAGCATTCTATCGGCCAAAAGGGTGCTGTGTTCTGGAAACACCATATATTTT
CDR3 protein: CASILSAKRVLCSGNTIYF

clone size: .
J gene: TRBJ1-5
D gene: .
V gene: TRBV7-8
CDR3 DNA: TGTGCCAGCAGCTTAGGGTCCCGCGCGAATCAGCCCCAGCATTTT
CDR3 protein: CASSLGSRANQPQHF

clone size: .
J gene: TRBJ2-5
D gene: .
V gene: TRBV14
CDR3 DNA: TGTGCCAGCAGCCAAGACGAAGGTGAGGCCCAGTACTTC
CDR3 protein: CASSQDEGEAQYF

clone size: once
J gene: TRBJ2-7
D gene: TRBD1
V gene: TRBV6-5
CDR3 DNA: TGTGCCAGCAGCCTCGTGACCGGGACAGGTTACGAGCAGTACTTC
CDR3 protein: CASSLVTGTGYEQYF

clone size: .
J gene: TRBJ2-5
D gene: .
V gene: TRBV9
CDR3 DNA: TGTGCCAGCAGCGCAATGAACCAAGAGACCCAGTACTTC
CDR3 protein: CASSAMNQETQYF

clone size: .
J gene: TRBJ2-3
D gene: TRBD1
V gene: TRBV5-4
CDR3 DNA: TGTGCCAGCAGCTTCCCGGGACAGGCTCAAATAGATACGCAGTATTTT
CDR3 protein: CASSFPGQAQIDTQYF

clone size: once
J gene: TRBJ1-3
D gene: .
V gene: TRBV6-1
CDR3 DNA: TGTGCCAGCAGTGAAGGGGTTGGGCGAAACACCATATATTTT
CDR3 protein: CASSEGVGRNTIYF

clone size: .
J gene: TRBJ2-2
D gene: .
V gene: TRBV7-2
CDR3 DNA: TGTGCCAGCAGTCAGGCGAACACCGGGGAGCTGTTTTTT
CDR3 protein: CASSQANTGELFF

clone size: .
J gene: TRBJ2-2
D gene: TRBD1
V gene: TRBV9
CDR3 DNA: TGTGCCAGCAGCGTAAAGCCCACTCAGGGGGATAACACCGGGGAGCTGTTTTTT
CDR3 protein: CASSVKPTQGDNTGELFF

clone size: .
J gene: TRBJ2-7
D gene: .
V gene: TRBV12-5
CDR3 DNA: TGTGCTAGTGGCCAGGGGACCTACGAGCAGTACTTC
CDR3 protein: CASGQGTYEQYF

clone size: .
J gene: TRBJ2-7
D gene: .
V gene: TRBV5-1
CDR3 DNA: TGCGCCAGCAGCTTGTTGGGGGTGGACGAGCAGTACTTC
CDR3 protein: CASSLLGVDEQYF

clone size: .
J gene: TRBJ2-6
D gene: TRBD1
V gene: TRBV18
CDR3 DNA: TGTGCCAGCTCAAAAGGACAGGTTGGCTCTGGGGCCAACGTCCTGACTTTC
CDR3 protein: CASSKGQVGSGANVLTF

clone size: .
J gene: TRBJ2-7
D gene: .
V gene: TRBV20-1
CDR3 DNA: TGCAGTTACGAAGAAATTTACGAGCAGTACTTC
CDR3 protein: CSYEEIYEQYF

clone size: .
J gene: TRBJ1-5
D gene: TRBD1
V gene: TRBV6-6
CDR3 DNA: TGTGCCAGCAGTTACTGGGACAGAAATCAGCCCCAGCATTTT
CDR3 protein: CASSYWDRNQPQHF

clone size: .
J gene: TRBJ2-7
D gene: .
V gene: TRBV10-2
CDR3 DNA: TGCGCCAGCAGTCCTGTCCTTGTCGCCTACGAGCAGTACTTC
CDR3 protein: CASSPVLVAYEQYF

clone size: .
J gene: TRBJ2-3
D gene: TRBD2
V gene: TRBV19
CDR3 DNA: TGTGCCAGTAGTGGACTAGCGGAGACCAGCACAGATACGCAGTATTTT
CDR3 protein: CASSGLAETSTDTQYF

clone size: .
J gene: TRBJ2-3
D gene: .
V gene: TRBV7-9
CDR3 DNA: TGTGCCAGCAGCTTATACTACACAGATACGCAGTATTTT
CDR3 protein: CASSLYYTDTQYF

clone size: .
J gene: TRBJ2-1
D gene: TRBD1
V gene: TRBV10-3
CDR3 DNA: TGTGCCATCCTCCCGGGACAGGGCTCAAATGAGCAGTTCTTC
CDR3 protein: CAILPGQGSNEQFF

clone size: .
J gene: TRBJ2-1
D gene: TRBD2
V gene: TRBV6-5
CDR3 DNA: TGTGCCAGCAGCCGAACTAGCGGGTATTTAGGTGAGCAGTTCTTC
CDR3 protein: CASSRTSGYLGEQFF

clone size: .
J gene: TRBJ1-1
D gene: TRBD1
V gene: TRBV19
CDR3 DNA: TGTGCCAGTAGTATTAACAGGGGAGGCACTGAAGCTTTCTTT
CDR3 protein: CASSINRGGTEAFF

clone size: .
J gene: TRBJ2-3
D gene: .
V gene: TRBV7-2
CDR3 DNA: TGTGCCAGCAGCTTCGGGAGTCGCCCAGATACGCAGTATTTT
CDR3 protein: CASSFGSRPDTQYF

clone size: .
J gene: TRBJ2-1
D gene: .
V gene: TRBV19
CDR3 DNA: TGTGCCAGTAGTATCGGCTCGACCTACAATGAGCAGTTCTTC
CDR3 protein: CASSIGSTYNEQFF

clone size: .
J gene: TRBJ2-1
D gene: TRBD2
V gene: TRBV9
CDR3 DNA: TGTGCCAGCAGCGTAGCAGCGGGAGGAAAGTTCTTC
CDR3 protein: CASSVAAGGKFF

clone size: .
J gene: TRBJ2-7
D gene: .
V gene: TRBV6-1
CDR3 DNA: TGTGCCAGCAGTGGAAGGGGGGGGCTAACCTACGAGCAGTACTTC
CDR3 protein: CASSGRGGLTYEQYF

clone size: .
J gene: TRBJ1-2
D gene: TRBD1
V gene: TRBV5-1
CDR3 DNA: TGCGCCAGCAGCTTGGGGGACAGCGCATATGGCTACACCTTC
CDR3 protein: CASSLGDSAYGYTF

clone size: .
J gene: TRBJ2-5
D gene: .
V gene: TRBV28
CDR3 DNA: TGTGCCAGCAGTTTATTACAGGGCCAAGAGACCCAGTACTTC
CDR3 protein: CASSLLQGQETQYF

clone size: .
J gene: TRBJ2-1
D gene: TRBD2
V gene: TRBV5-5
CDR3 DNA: TGTGCCAGCAGCTTGCTGCTAGCGGGGGTTGAGCAGTTCTTC
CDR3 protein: CASSLLLAGVEQFF

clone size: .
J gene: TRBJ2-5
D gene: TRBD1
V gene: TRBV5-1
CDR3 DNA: TGCGCCAGCAGCTTGCCGGAACAGGGGGCCGGGGAGACCCAGTACTTC
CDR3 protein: CASSLPEQGAGETQYF

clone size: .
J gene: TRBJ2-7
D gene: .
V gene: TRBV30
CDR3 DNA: TGTGCCTGGTCCCAAAAAGGGGAGCAGTACTTC
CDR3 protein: CAWSQKGEQYF

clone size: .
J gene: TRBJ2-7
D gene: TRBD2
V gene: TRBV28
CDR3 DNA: TGTGCCAGCAGGCCGCATGGGGCGGGGGAATCCTACGAGCAGTACTTC
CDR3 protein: CASRPHGAGESYEQYF

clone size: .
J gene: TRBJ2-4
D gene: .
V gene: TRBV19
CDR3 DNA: TGTGCCAGTAGTATGGAGGGATATGTGAAAAACATTCAGTACTTC
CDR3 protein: CASSMEGYVKNIQYF

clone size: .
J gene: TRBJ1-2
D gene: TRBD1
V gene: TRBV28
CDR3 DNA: TGTGCCAGCAGTGCCCCGGGACAGGCGGCGGACTTC
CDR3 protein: CASSAPGQAADF

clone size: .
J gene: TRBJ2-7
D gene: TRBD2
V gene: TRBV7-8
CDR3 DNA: TGTGCCAGCAGCCGTAGCGGGAGGAACCACGAGCAGTACTTC
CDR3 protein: CASSRSGRNHEQYF

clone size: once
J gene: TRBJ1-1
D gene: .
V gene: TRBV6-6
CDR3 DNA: TGTGCCAGCCCCGGGCGGGTGAACACTGAAGCTTTCTTT
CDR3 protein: CASPGRVNTEAFF

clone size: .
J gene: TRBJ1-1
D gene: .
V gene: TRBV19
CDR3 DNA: TGTGCCAGTAGTCTTGGGACACCCGCTGAAGCTTTCTTT
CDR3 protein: CASSLGTPAEAFF

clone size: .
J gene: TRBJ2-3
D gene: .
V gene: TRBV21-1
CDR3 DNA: TGTGCCAGCAGCATTGGGAGGGGCAGGTTATTACCTTTCACAGATACGCAGTATTTT
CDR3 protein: CASSIGRGRLLPFTDTQYF

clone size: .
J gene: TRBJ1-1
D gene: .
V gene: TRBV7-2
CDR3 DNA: TGTGCCAGCAGCTTCGACCTTACGACTGAAGCTTTCTTT
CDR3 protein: CASSFDLTTEAFF

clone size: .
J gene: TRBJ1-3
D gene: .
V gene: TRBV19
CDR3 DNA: TGTGCCAGTAGTCCCCCACCATGGGGGGCTGGAAACACCATATATTTT
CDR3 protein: CASSPPPWGAGNTIYF

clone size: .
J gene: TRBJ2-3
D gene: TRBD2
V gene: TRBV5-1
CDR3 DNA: TGCGCCAGCAACCATGGGGAGCGGGGGACAGATACGCAGTATTTT
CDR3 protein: CASNHGERGTDTQYF

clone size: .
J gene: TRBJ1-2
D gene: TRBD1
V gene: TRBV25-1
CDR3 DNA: TGTGCCAGCAGCAGGGGGAGACAGACCCGTCCCTATGGCTACACCTTC
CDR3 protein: CASSRGRQTRPYGYTF

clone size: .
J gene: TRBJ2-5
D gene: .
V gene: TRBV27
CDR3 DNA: TGTGCCAGCATGGGGGCCCAAGAGACCCAGTACTTC
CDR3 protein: CASMGAQETQYF

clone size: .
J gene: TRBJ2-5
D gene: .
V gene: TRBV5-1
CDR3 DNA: TGCGCCAGCAGCTTGGTTATGCTGGAGACCCAGTACTTC
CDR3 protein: CASSLVMLETQYF

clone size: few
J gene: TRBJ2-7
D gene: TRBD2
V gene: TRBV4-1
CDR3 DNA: TGCGCCAGCAGCCATGGACTAGACTTCTACGAGCAGTACTTC
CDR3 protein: CASSHGLDFYEQYF